This TCR beta chain is drawn from a study of post-analysis software for immune sequencing data (dated by TCRdb to between 2014 and 2017). At the level of the whole study: Relapsing-remitting, secondary progressive and progressive-relapsing multiple sclerosis were recorded as disease courses, and subtype annotation was lacking for some patients. A subset of samples was prepared in parallel using single-end sample barcoding, then pooled and co-amplified after Illumina adapter ligation. Patient repertoires were compared against ten to eleven previously published healthy control repertoires from donors aged roughly 6 to 28 years. Broad study findings and their caveats: The multiple sclerosis patient group was slightly younger than the control group. Normalized Chao1 diversity was significantly lower in multiple sclerosis patients than controls, suggesting substantial peripheral T-cell clonal expansion. Direct clustering with F measure showed strong co-clustering of samples prepared in the same batch, prompting a batch-effect correction. Significantly higher frequencies in patients than in controls were found for five or six TRBV segments, including TRBV5-6, TRBV5-1 and TRBV20-1.

Many counts were recorded for this clonotype. The antigen it recognizes is unknown. Base qualities are missing; no much larger clone stands one base away. TCR beta repertoires were profiled from peripheral blood of over 10 young patients with multiple sclerosis to demonstrate the VDJtools post-analysis software. Multiple sclerosis patients were children and adolescents aged about 6 to 15 years. The cysteine opens and the phenylalanine closes a CDR3 of 12 amino acids. This entry keeps only the CDR3 DNA: 36 bases, framed from base 1. The trim is 6 bases for V and 7 bases for J, with a gap of 10 bases between the germline ends. CDR1 is given as MNHNY and CDR2 as SVGAGI, both from the germline V gene (reference sequence). Receptor amplification or capture employed PCR. Data came from an Illumina HiSeq 2500. To reduce PCR and sequencing biases, unique molecular identifiers were incorporated into the TCR beta cDNA libraries. Every 1 to 10 million input T cells yielded about 500,000 cDNA molecules, meaning each molecule approximated one T cell. The patient libraries were prepared and sequenced using the same protocol as the earlier healthy control dataset. Within a given batch, samples were prepared together, multiplexed and sequenced on the same HiSeq lane. In the original analysis: Raw barcoded reads were processed with MIGEC, discarding single-read molecular identifier groups before consensus assembly and CDR3 extraction. Clonotype tables were post-analysed with VDJtools, and diversity was normalized by down-sampling all datasets to the smallest sample size. In repertoire overlap clustering, CDR3 amino acid sequences, but not nucleotide sequences, were matched to correct batch-related cross-sample contamination. TCRdb trimmed public reads at Q25 via fastp, called clones via MiXCR and kept in-frame beta chains. Every entry covers one CDR3 protein and lists the most common genes and DNA from its rows. The V and J calls and clone size come from TCRdb's table, not from the authors' own analysis. Counted in this sample were about 260,000 distinct CDR3 sequences; 35% to 45% of them appeared once. 4% to 6% of the sample is held by the ten biggest clonotypes.

The V and J segments used are TRBV6-6 and TRBJ2-1; 6 matching bases give a weak D call of TRBD2. This sequence was found in a girl aged 10-17 years with multiple sclerosis. The sequenced sample consisted of blood. The CDR3 here reads CASRAGGNEQFF. The nucleotides read TGTGCCAGCAGGGCTGGGGGGAATGAGCAGTTCTTC.